This TCR beta chain was recorded in a study of T cell responses to AZD1222 COVID-19 vaccine. General study results and limits: There were vaccine-associated CD4 TCRs across spike, dominant at 160-218 and 743-854.

Data came from immunoSEQ multiplex PCR; TCRdb stores just in-frame clones and leaves some out. The profile shows 80,000 to 100,000 clones, about 86% of them singletons. Remarks on this clone: Its antigen remains unidentified.

This CDR3 has 19 amino acids. V lost 2 bases, J lost 7 bases, and 16 bases stayed unmatched. The germline V gene has CDR1 MDHEN and CDR2 SYDVKM. The sequence was obtained from an adult in good health. This chain connects TRBV28 to TRBJ2-2; 10 nucleotides line up with TRBD2. The sample was peripheral blood, taken on day 0 of MenACWY control vaccination. The CDR3 region is CASSLEGASGGYRIGELFF. Written as DNA, the CDR3 is TGTGCCAGCAGTTTAGAGGGGGCTAGCGGGGGCTACCGCATCGGGGAGCTGTTTTTT. The variable domain in full, with the rest retrieved from reference TRBV28 and TRBJ2-2, is DVKVTQSSRYLVKRTGEKVFLECVQDMDHENMFWYRQDPGLGLRLIYFSYDVKMKEKGDIPEGYSVSREKKERFSLILESASTNQTSMYLCASSLEGASGGYRIGELFFGEGSRLTVL.